The rows below give T cell receptor beta chains drawn from one sample of a study of blood T cell repertoires in COVID-19. Some clones are missing from TCRdb's copy, which holds only in-frame ones; the method was immunoSEQ multiplex PCR. The repertoire holds 250,000 or so clones, with under 90% as singletons. Input material: peripheral blood. The source of these receptors is a woman aged 40 to 50 who had recovered from COVID-19. The CDR3 runs from the conserved cysteine through the conserved F or W. The order of the fields is V gene, J gene, D gene, clone size, CDR3 protein, CDR3 DNA. A D gene is named only where the DNA matches it firmly. The size field is filled for only some rows; it gives once, few, many or a size class.

v_call: TRBV9; j_call: TRBJ1-6; d_call: NA; clone_size: NA; cdr3_aa: CASRGAGVNSPLHF; cdr3_nt: TGTGCCAGCAGGGGTGCAGGGGTTAATTCACCCCTCCACTTT
v_call: TRBV6-5; j_call: TRBJ2-7; d_call: NA; clone_size: NA; cdr3_aa: CASREGGLTTYEQYF; cdr3_nt: TGTGCCAGCAGGGAGGGCGGACTTACCACCTACGAGCAGTACTTC
v_call: TRBV5-4; j_call: TRBJ2-1; d_call: NA; clone_size: NA; cdr3_aa: CASSFSGKYNEQFF; cdr3_nt: TGTGCCAGCAGCTTTAGCGGTAAATACAATGAGCAGTTCTTC
v_call: TRBV5-4; j_call: TRBJ2-2; d_call: TRBD2; clone_size: NA; cdr3_aa: CASSPPSGGNTGELFF; cdr3_nt: TGTGCCAGCAGCCCCCCGAGCGGGGGGAACACCGGGGAGCTGTTTTTT
v_call: TRBV9; j_call: TRBJ2-3; d_call: TRBD2; clone_size: NA; cdr3_aa: CASSALAGETTDTQYF; cdr3_nt: TGTGCCAGCAGCGCCCTAGCGGGAGAGACCACAGATACGCAGTATTTT
v_call: TRBV11-2; j_call: TRBJ2-7; d_call: TRBD1; clone_size: NA; cdr3_aa: CASSSHTGTGTYEQYF; cdr3_nt: TGTGCCAGCAGCTCCCACACCGGGACAGGGACCTACGAGCAGTACTTC
v_call: TRBV29-1; j_call: TRBJ2-7; d_call: NA; clone_size: NA; cdr3_aa: CSVLAGGGEQYF; cdr3_nt: TGCAGCGTTTTAGCTGGGGGCGGCGAGCAGTACTTC
v_call: TRBV19; j_call: TRBJ2-7; d_call: TRBD1; clone_size: once; cdr3_aa: CASSRTGLLYEQYF; cdr3_nt: TGTGCCAGTAGTCGGACAGGGCTACTATACGAGCAGTACTTC
v_call: TRBV27; j_call: TRBJ2-5; d_call: TRBD1; clone_size: NA; cdr3_aa: CASSFTLTGKETQYF; cdr3_nt: TGTGCCAGCAGTTTCACACTGACAGGGAAGGAGACCCAGTACTTC
v_call: TRBV6-6; j_call: TRBJ2-3; d_call: NA; clone_size: NA; cdr3_aa: CASRGGTSTDTQYF; cdr3_nt: TGTGCCAGCCGCGGCGGGACTAGCACAGATACGCAGTATTTT
v_call: TRBV9; j_call: TRBJ2-1; d_call: NA; clone_size: NA; cdr3_aa: CASSAENEQFF; cdr3_nt: TGTGCCAGCAGCGCCGAGAATGAGCAGTTCTTC
v_call: TRBV19; j_call: TRBJ2-7; d_call: TRBD1; clone_size: NA; cdr3_aa: CASRPGQDHSYEQYF; cdr3_nt: TGTGCCAGTCGTCCGGGACAGGACCACTCCTACGAGCAGTACTTC
v_call: TRBV19; j_call: TRBJ2-6; d_call: TRBD2; clone_size: NA; cdr3_aa: CASSEPRGAGANVLTF; cdr3_nt: TGTGCCAGTAGTGAGCCCCGGGGGGCTGGGGCCAACGTCCTGACTTTC
v_call: TRBV25-1; j_call: TRBJ2-1; d_call: TRBD2; clone_size: NA; cdr3_aa: CASSTLAGAHNEQFF; cdr3_nt: TGTGCCAGCAGTACCCTAGCGGGAGCTCACAATGAGCAGTTCTTC
v_call: TRBV15; j_call: TRBJ2-2; d_call: NA; clone_size: NA; cdr3_aa: CATSKRGGIYGELFF; cdr3_nt: TGTGCCACCAGCAAACGCGGCGGTATATACGGGGAGCTGTTTTTT
v_call: TRBV20-1; j_call: TRBJ1-1; d_call: NA; clone_size: NA; cdr3_aa: CSASRWRGMNTEAFF; cdr3_nt: TGCAGTGCTAGTAGGTGGAGGGGCATGAACACTGAAGCTTTCTTT
v_call: TRBV12-3/TRBV12-4; j_call: TRBJ2-1; d_call: NA; clone_size: NA; cdr3_aa: CASSPSDNEQFF; cdr3_nt: TGTGCCAGCAGCCCTAGTGACAATGAGCAGTTCTTC
v_call: TRBV29-1; j_call: TRBJ1-3; d_call: NA; clone_size: NA; cdr3_aa: CSVAGAGGNTIYF; cdr3_nt: TGCAGCGTTGCAGGGGCTGGTGGAAACACCATATATTTT
v_call: TRBV10-3; j_call: TRBJ2-3; d_call: TRBD2; clone_size: NA; cdr3_aa: CAITAGASTDTQYF; cdr3_nt: TGTGCCATCACCGCGGGAGCGAGCACAGATACGCAGTATTTT
v_call: TRBV4-1; j_call: TRBJ1-1; d_call: TRBD1; clone_size: NA; cdr3_aa: CASSQILTGGTEAFF; cdr3_nt: TGCGCCAGCAGTCAAATTCTTACAGGGGGCACTGAAGCTTTCTTT
v_call: TRBV4-2; j_call: TRBJ2-1; d_call: NA; clone_size: NA; cdr3_aa: CASSQDRAGNSYNEQFF; cdr3_nt: TGTGCCAGCAGCCAAGATCGCGCGGGGAACTCCTACAATGAGCAGTTCTTC
v_call: TRBV3-1/TRBV3-2; j_call: TRBJ2-7; d_call: TRBD2; clone_size: NA; cdr3_aa: CASSQDRLAGAYEQYF; cdr3_nt: TGTGCCAGCAGCCAAGATCGTCTAGCGGGAGCCTACGAGCAGTACTTC
v_call: TRBV4-1; j_call: TRBJ1-6; d_call: NA; clone_size: once; cdr3_aa: CASSQGGRNPRNSPLHF; cdr3_nt: TGCGCCAGCAGCCAAGGAGGGCGGAACCCGAGGAATTCACCCCTCCACTTT
v_call: TRBV30; j_call: TRBJ2-1; d_call: NA; clone_size: NA; cdr3_aa: CAWTVRGGNEQFF; cdr3_nt: TGTGCCTGGACGGTTAGGGGGGGCAATGAGCAGTTCTTC
v_call: TRBV18; j_call: TRBJ1-4; d_call: NA; clone_size: few; cdr3_aa: CASSAGATNEKLFF; cdr3_nt: TGTGCCAGCTCAGCCGGGGCAACTAATGAAAAACTGTTTTTT
v_call: TRBV7-2; j_call: TRBJ2-4; d_call: TRBD2; clone_size: NA; cdr3_aa: CASSPHDRRGVAKNIQYF; cdr3_nt: TGTGCCAGCAGCCCCCACGATCGGCGGGGGGTAGCCAAAAACATTCAGTACTTC
v_call: TRBV19; j_call: TRBJ1-2; d_call: NA; clone_size: NA; cdr3_aa: CASSLIVDYGYTF; cdr3_nt: TGTGCCAGTAGTTTGATTGTAGACTATGGCTACACCTTC
v_call: TRBV27; j_call: TRBJ1-2; d_call: TRBD1; clone_size: NA; cdr3_aa: CASSHPGTESGYTF; cdr3_nt: TGTGCCAGCAGTCACCCCGGGACAGAGTCTGGCTACACCTTC
v_call: TRBV5-1; j_call: TRBJ2-3; d_call: NA; clone_size: NA; cdr3_aa: CASSLALTPSTDTQYF; cdr3_nt: TGCGCCAGCAGCTTGGCCCTAACCCCTAGCACAGATACGCAGTATTTT
v_call: TRBV30; j_call: TRBJ1-5; d_call: NA; clone_size: few; cdr3_aa: CAWSRGTGNQPQHF; cdr3_nt: TGTGCCTGGAGTCGGGGGACGGGCAATCAGCCCCAGCATTTT
v_call: TRBV5-8; j_call: TRBJ1-1; d_call: TRBD1; clone_size: NA; cdr3_aa: CASSLGTGNTEAFF; cdr3_nt: TGTGCCAGCAGCTTGGGGACAGGAAACACTGAAGCTTTCTTT
v_call: TRBV18; j_call: TRBJ2-7; d_call: TRBD1; clone_size: NA; cdr3_aa: CASSPSEGAEQYF; cdr3_nt: TGTGCCAGCTCACCGTCCGAGGGGGCCGAGCAGTACTTC
v_call: TRBV28; j_call: TRBJ1-3; d_call: NA; clone_size: NA; cdr3_aa: CASSLIGEEVTIYF; cdr3_nt: TGTGCCAGCAGTTTAATCGGGGAGGAGGTCACCATATATTTT
v_call: TRBV11-2; j_call: TRBJ1-6; d_call: NA; clone_size: NA; cdr3_aa: CASSSAVAGSLHF; cdr3_nt: TGTGCCAGCAGCTCGGCCGTGGCAGGCAGCCTCCACTTT
v_call: TRBV4-1; j_call: TRBJ1-5; d_call: NA; clone_size: once; cdr3_aa: CASSQGGAYGNQPQHF; cdr3_nt: TGCGCCAGCAGCCAGGGGGGGGCATACGGCAATCAGCCCCAGCATTTT
v_call: TRBV3-1/TRBV3-2; j_call: TRBJ2-7; d_call: NA; clone_size: NA; cdr3_aa: CASGRGLLAYEQYF; cdr3_nt: TGTGCCAGCGGCAGGGGTCTCCTTGCCTACGAGCAGTACTTC
v_call: TRBV7-9; j_call: TRBJ2-1; d_call: TRBD2; clone_size: NA; cdr3_aa: CASSLEGSSGRSYNEQFF; cdr3_nt: TGTGCCAGCAGCTTAGAGGGGTCTAGCGGGAGGTCCTACAATGAGCAGTTCTTC
v_call: TRBV28; j_call: TRBJ2-7; d_call: NA; clone_size: NA; cdr3_aa: CASSGQYEQYF; cdr3_nt: TGTGCCAGCAGTGGACAGTACGAGCAGTACTTC
v_call: TRBV19; j_call: TRBJ2-7; d_call: NA; clone_size: NA; cdr3_aa: CASRELSSYEQYF; cdr3_nt: TGTGCCAGTAGGGAGTTGAGCTCCTACGAGCAGTACTTC
v_call: TRBV11-2; j_call: TRBJ2-3; d_call: TRBD2; clone_size: once; cdr3_aa: CASSLDRPAGADTQYF; cdr3_nt: TGTGCCAGCAGCTTAGATAGGCCAGCGGGAGCGGATACGCAGTATTTT
v_call: TRBV19; j_call: TRBJ1-3; d_call: NA; clone_size: NA; cdr3_aa: CASSIVPGSGNTIYF; cdr3_nt: TGTGCCAGTAGTATAGTTCCGGGCTCTGGAAACACCATATATTTT
v_call: TRBV9; j_call: TRBJ1-2; d_call: TRBD1; clone_size: few; cdr3_aa: CASSPPGQGNYGYTF; cdr3_nt: TGTGCCAGCAGCCCTCCGGGACAGGGGAACTATGGCTACACCTTC
v_call: TRBV6-5; j_call: TRBJ2-3; d_call: TRBD2; clone_size: NA; cdr3_aa: CASKLADSTDTQYF; cdr3_nt: TGTGCCAGCAAGCTAGCGGATAGCACAGATACGCAGTATTTT
v_call: TRBV19; j_call: TRBJ2-7; d_call: TRBD2; clone_size: NA; cdr3_aa: CASSWTGLTETAHEQYF; cdr3_nt: TGTGCCAGTAGTTGGACGGGACTAACCGAAACCGCCCACGAGCAGTACTTC
v_call: TRBV19; j_call: TRBJ2-5; d_call: NA; clone_size: NA; cdr3_aa: CASSIRGLEETQYF; cdr3_nt: TGTGCCAGTAGTATACGTGGCCTAGAGGAGACCCAGTACTTC
v_call: TRBV19; j_call: TRBJ2-7; d_call: TRBD2; clone_size: NA; cdr3_aa: CASSIGLADIYEQYF; cdr3_nt: TGTGCCAGTAGTATAGGACTAGCGGACATCTACGAGCAGTACTTC
v_call: TRBV7-3; j_call: TRBJ2-1; d_call: NA; clone_size: NA; cdr3_aa: CASSLNSVEGEQFF; cdr3_nt: TGTGCCAGCAGCTTAAATAGCGTGGAGGGAGAGCAGTTCTTC
v_call: TRBV30; j_call: TRBJ2-1; d_call: TRBD2; clone_size: NA; cdr3_aa: CAWRETSGSTNEQFF; cdr3_nt: TGTGCCTGGAGGGAAACTAGCGGGAGTACTAATGAGCAGTTCTTC
v_call: TRBV21-1; j_call: TRBJ1-1; d_call: NA; clone_size: few; cdr3_aa: CASTKGRRSFF; cdr3_nt: TGTGCCAGCACCAAGGGCAGGCGCTCTTTCTTT
v_call: TRBV7-9; j_call: TRBJ2-7; d_call: NA; clone_size: NA; cdr3_aa: CASSPGAYEQYF; cdr3_nt: TGTGCCAGCAGCCCAGGGGCCTACGAGCAGTACTTC
v_call: TRBV4-2; j_call: TRBJ2-7; d_call: NA; clone_size: NA; cdr3_aa: CASSQERQGHYEQYF; cdr3_nt: TGTGCCAGCAGCCAAGAGCGGCAGGGTCACTACGAGCAGTACTTC
v_call: TRBV30; j_call: TRBJ2-7; d_call: TRBD1; clone_size: NA; cdr3_aa: CAWRPGQVTYEQYF; cdr3_nt: TGTGCCTGGAGGCCCGGACAGGTGACCTACGAGCAGTACTTC
v_call: TRBV11-1; j_call: TRBJ2-1; d_call: NA; clone_size: NA; cdr3_aa: CASSFRDLAYNEQFF; cdr3_nt: TGTGCCAGCAGCTTTCGGGACTTGGCCTACAATGAGCAGTTCTTC
v_call: TRBV5-1; j_call: TRBJ1-2; d_call: NA; clone_size: NA; cdr3_aa: CASSLVREGYTF; cdr3_nt: TGCGCCAGCAGCTTGGTGCGGGAAGGCTACACCTTC
v_call: TRBV30; j_call: TRBJ2-3; d_call: NA; clone_size: NA; cdr3_aa: CAWSVTGTDTQYF; cdr3_nt: TGTGCCTGGAGTGTTACGGGCACAGATACGCAGTATTTT
v_call: TRBV6-5; j_call: TRBJ1-2; d_call: NA; clone_size: NA; cdr3_aa: CASSPDGIYGYTF; cdr3_nt: TGTGCCAGCAGTCCGGACGGGATCTATGGCTACACCTTC
v_call: TRBV29-1; j_call: TRBJ1-1; d_call: TRBD1; clone_size: NA; cdr3_aa: CSASTGGWAEAFF; cdr3_nt: TGCAGCGCCTCCACAGGGGGCTGGGCTGAAGCTTTCTTT
v_call: TRBV28; j_call: TRBJ2-1; d_call: NA; clone_size: once; cdr3_aa: CASKGGEESSYNEQFF; cdr3_nt: TGTGCCAGCAAGGGGGGGGAGGAGAGCTCCTACAATGAGCAGTTCTTC